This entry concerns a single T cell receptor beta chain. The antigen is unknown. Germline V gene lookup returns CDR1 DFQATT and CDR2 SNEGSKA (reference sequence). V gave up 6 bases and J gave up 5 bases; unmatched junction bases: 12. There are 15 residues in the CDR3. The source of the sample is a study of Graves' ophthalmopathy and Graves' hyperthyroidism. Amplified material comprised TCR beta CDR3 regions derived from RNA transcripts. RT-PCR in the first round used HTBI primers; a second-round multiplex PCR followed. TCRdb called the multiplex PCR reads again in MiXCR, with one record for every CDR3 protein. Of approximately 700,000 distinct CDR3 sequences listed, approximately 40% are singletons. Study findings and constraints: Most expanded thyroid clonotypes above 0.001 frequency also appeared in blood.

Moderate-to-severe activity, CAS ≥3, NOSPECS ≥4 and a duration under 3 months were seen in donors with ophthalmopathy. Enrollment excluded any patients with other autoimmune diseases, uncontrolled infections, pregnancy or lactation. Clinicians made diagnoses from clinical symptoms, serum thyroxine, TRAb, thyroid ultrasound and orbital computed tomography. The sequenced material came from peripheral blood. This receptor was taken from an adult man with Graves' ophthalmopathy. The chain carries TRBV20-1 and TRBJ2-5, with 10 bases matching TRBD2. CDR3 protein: CSATPSGGDDETQYF. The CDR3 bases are TGCAGTGCCACCCCGAGCGGGGGGGATGACGAGACCCAGTACTTC.